This TCR beta chain was documented in a study of response to subunit inactivated influenza vaccine. With respect to this clonotype: Its target is unknown.

The CDR3 totals 12 residues. V was pared by 0 bases and J by 8 bases, with 8 bases between. Germline assignment: CDR1 SGHDT and CDR2 YYEEEE. TCRdb recomputed calls from the RT-PCR reads with MiXCR, one row per CDR3 protein. Here the sample spans roughly 650,000 distinct CDR3 sequences, 15% to 18% being singletons. Study results and limitations: The authors suggested that few new T cells are recruited per seasonal influenza vaccination.

The sequence was collected from a man in his fifties who received an inactivated influenza vaccine. The specimen comprised PBMCs from blood, sampled 11 to 12 days after vaccination. The J gene is TRBJ1-2, the V gene TRBV5-6; D unclear. CDR3 region: CASSLAVGGYTF. Written as DNA, the CDR3 is TGTGCCAGCAGCTTGGCGGTTGGCGGCTACACCTTC.